What follows is one T cell receptor beta chain and its context. Antigen unknown. The treatment is: over 15 received Ad26.COV2.S at low or high dose, single or two shots; about 5 received placebo; per-sample allocation not given. Samples came from day 63 after the first vaccine or placebo injection. The donor was a Boston adult aged 18-55 years. This record comes from a study of Ad26.COV2.S vaccination and SARS-CoV-2 variants. Findings and limits, study-wide: Once vaccination had occurred, spike-specific CD8+ and CD4+ T cell responses reportedly showed substantial breadth. Similar non-spike TCR breadth was seen in vaccine and placebo recipients.

The data were produced by immunoSEQ multiplex PCR, yet TCRdb's version contains in-frame clones alone and is incomplete. The sample carries under 300,000 clones, roughly 87% recorded once. Germline values: CDR1 KGHSH, CDR2 LQKENI. This CDR3 has 18 amino acids. Losses at the gene ends were 1 base for V and 3 bases for J; bases not matched to a gene: 7. The J gene is TRBJ2-3, the V gene TRBV18, with TRBD2 matching over 13 bases. The specimen comprised peripheral blood, sampled in a trial of Ad26.COV2.S vaccine versus placebo. This receptor was obtained from a person between 18 and 60 years old who received the Ad26.COV2.S COVID-19 vaccine or a placebo. CDR3 nucleotide sequence: TGTGCCAGCTCACCACAGTCCACTAGCGGGAGGGGTACAGATACGCAGTATTTT. Encoded protein: CASSPQSTSGRGTDTQYF.